What follows are 10 T cell receptor beta chains derived from one specimen sequenced in a study of blood T cell repertoires in COVID-19. The method was immunoSEQ multiplex PCR; TCRdb's version includes in-frame clones alone and lacks a portion of them. Found here are approximately 470,000 clones, over 75% of them singletons; the top ten hold 3.2%. The sample taken for sequencing was peripheral blood. The receptors shown here come from a human donor in a cohort sampled during active COVID-19.

V usage is TRBV3-1 (or the pseudogene TRBV3-2) and J usage is TRBJ1-5; 12 nucleotides line up with TRBD1. The trim removed 3 bases at V and 0 bases at J, leaving 3 bases unmatched. From germline, CDR1 is LGHDT and CDR2 YNNKEL (reference sequence). The CDR3 totals 17 residues. The CDR3 spells CASSQGQGAYSNQPQHF. The CDR3 DNA sequence: TGTGCCAGCAGCCAGGGACAGGGGGCTTATAGCAATCAGCCCCAGCATTTT.

This chain joins TRBV3-1 (or the pseudogene TRBV3-2) and TRBJ2-5, with D possibly matching TRBD1 (5 bases). The CDR3 contains 13 residues. CDR1 and CDR2 from the germline V gene are LGHDT and YNNKEL (reference sequence). Trimming left V 2 bases short and J 1 base short, with 5 bases between. The CDR3 sequence: CASSQTGQETQYF. CDR3 DNA sequence: TGTGCCAGCAGCCAAACAGGCCAAGAGACCCAGTACTTC.

This rearrangement joins TRBV19 to TRBJ2-1; D perhaps matches TRBD2 (6 bases). CDR1 and CDR2 (germline): LNHDA, SQIVND (reference sequence). This CDR3 has 11 residues. V shed 4 bases and J shed 13 bases, with 11 bases lying between them. The chain's CDR3 is CASSNIAEQFF. The CDR3 nucleotides read TGTGCCAGTAGTAACATAGCGGAACAGTTCTTC.

The sample holds one count of this clone. The genes are TRBV28 and TRBJ2-7, with 10 bases fitting TRBD2. The CDR3 runs to 18 residues. Germline CDR1 MDHEN, CDR2 SYDVKM. Trimming removed 4 bases from V and 4 bases from J; junction bases left unmatched: 16. The CDR3 here is CASSSSGLGLAGAYEQYF. In DNA form, the CDR3 reads TGTGCCAGCAGTTCATCCGGACTTGGCCTAGCGGGAGCGTACGAGCAGTACTTC.

The chain combines TRBV14 with TRBJ2-1, with D maybe TRBD2 (6 bases). The CDR3 runs 17 residues. The V end was cut by 3 bases, the J end by 6 bases, with 21 bases between. Germline V gene data show CDR1 as SGHDN and CDR2 as FVKESK. As DNA, the CDR3 is TGTGCCAGCAGCCATGGTACCGGGACGGAAGCGGGCAATGAGCAGTTCTTC. It translates to CASSHGTGTEAGNEQFF.

This chain connects TRBV12-5 to TRBJ1-5; tentative D call: TRBD1 (5 bases). This CDR3 region has 15 residues. Germline V gives CDR1 LGHNT, CDR2 FRNRAP. Trimming took off 5 bases at V and 0 bases at J, with 11 bases between the two ends. The CDR3 region is CASGGHQDSNQPQHF. The CDR3 DNA sequence: TGTGCTAGTGGTGGACATCAAGATAGCAATCAGCCCCAGCATTTT.

This clone was counted a few times. In DNA form, the CDR3 reads TGTGCCAGCAGTGAGCTTTCTGCGGGAGGGCGATCAGATACGCAGTATTTT. Encoded protein: CASSELSAGGRSDTQYF. The V gene is TRBV2, the J gene TRBJ2-3; 9 bases fit TRBD2. The CDR3 is 17 residues long. Germline V gene lookup returns CDR1 SNHLY and CDR2 FYNNEI. Trimming at V came to 3 bases and at J to 4 bases, leaving 11 bases not matched to a gene.

The CDR3 is CASSLEGGQVATGELFF. In DNA, the CDR3 is TGCGCCAGCAGCTTGGAGGGAGGACAGGTTGCCACCGGGGAGCTGTTTTTT. The J gene is TRBJ2-2, the V gene TRBV5-1; a possible D gene is TRBD1 (7 bases). Germline lookup yields CDR1 SGHRS and CDR2 YFSETQ. Trimming cost V 0 bases and J 4 bases, with 16 bases left between them. CDR3 length: 17 residues.

The chain carries TRBV25-1 and TRBJ2-3; 8 nucleotides match TRBD1. Germline V gene data show CDR1 as MGHDK and CDR2 as SYGVNS. V lost 6 bases and J lost 1; bases outside the gene matches: 3. CDR3 length equals 14 residues. CDR3 nucleotides: TGTGCCAGCAGACCGACAGGGGGCACAGATACGCAGTATTTT. Translated, it gives CASRPTGGTDTQYF.

The CDR3 loop reads CAWVAGANTGELFF. The CDR3 nucleotides read TGTGCCTGGGTAGCGGGAGCAAACACCGGGGAGCTGTTTTTT. The chain is built from TRBV30 and TRBJ2-2; 9 bases agree with TRBD2. J gave up 2 bases and V 5 bases, and 3 bases lay outside the gene matches. CDR1 and CDR2 from the germline V gene are GTSNPN and SVGIG (reference sequence). This CDR3 comprises 14 residues.